This is a list of T cell receptor beta chains from one sample in a study of OX40 agonist ivuxolimab in advanced cancers. The data were produced by immunoSEQ multiplex PCR, yet TCRdb's version contains in-frame clones alone and is incomplete. The sample has under 20,000 clones, 74% seen once. The source was CD4+ or CD8+ T cells sorted from blood, collected in a trial of the OX40 agonist ivuxolimab. The receptor set was obtained from an adult with an advanced solid tumor such as melanoma, head and neck, liver or kidney cancer. Both conserved end residues are part of each CDR3. D genes are given only for firm matches. Size is stated for part of the rows, as once, few or many counts, or as a class when the clone is expanded.

size,D,V,J,DNA,CDR3
.,.,TRBV4-1,TRBJ1-4,TGCGCCAGCAGCCAAGACGCGGGACACTCGGCGGAAAAACTGTTTTTT,CASSQDAGHSAEKLFF
medium-sized,.,TRBV2,TRBJ2-2,TGTGCCAGCAGTGAGGGGGCGTACACCGGGGAGCTGTTTTTT,CASSEGAYTGELFF
.,TRBD1,TRBV7-6,TRBJ2-7,TGTGCCAGCAGCCTAGGACAGGGGAGCTCCTACGAGCAGTACTTC,CASSLGQGSSYEQYF
.,TRBD1,TRBV28,TRBJ2-1,TGTGCCAGCAGGGCTGGACAGGGGGCCCGCTACAATGAGCAGTTCTTC,CASRAGQGARYNEQFF
.,.,TRBV7-9,TRBJ2-3,TGTGCCAGCAGCTTAGGGGGGATCACAGATACGCAGTATTTT,CASSLGGITDTQYF
few,.,TRBV5-4,TRBJ2-1,TGTGCCAGCAGCTTTGTTGGGGCTGGGGGGTATGCTGAGCAGTTCTTC,CASSFVGAGGYAEQFF
few,TRBD2,TRBV27,TRBJ2-7,TGTGCCAGCAGGCGGCCGGGACTAGCGGGAAGGGACGAGCAGTACTTC,CASRRPGLAGRDEQYF
once,TRBD1,TRBV5-5,TRBJ2-7,TGTGCCAGCACCCGACAGGGTTACGAGCAGTACTTC,CASTRQGYEQYF
medium-sized,.,TRBV29-1,TRBJ2-7,TGCAGCGTTAAAGGGGGTCTAGGCTACGAGCAGTACTTC,CSVKGGLGYEQYF
.,.,TRBV15,TRBJ1-2,TGTGCCGCCAGCAGAGATACGGGGCTGGACTATGGCTACACCTTC,CAASRDTGLDYGYTF
.,.,TRBV5-6,TRBJ2-1,TGTGCCAGCAGCCGGGGGTACAATGAGCAGTTCTTC,CASSRGYNEQFF
.,TRBD2,TRBV5-5,TRBJ2-5,TGTGCCAGCAGCCCTACTAGCGGGGGGGCCATGGCGGAGACCCAGTACTTC,CASSPTSGGAMAETQYF
.,.,TRBV10-3,TRBJ1-1,TGTGCCACCCTTGACACCGCGAACACTGAAGCTTTCTTT,CATLDTANTEAFF
medium-sized,.,TRBV19,TRBJ1-1,TGTGCCAGTAGTATCTCGGGGTTGGCTGAAGCTTTCTTT,CASSISGLAEAFF
.,.,TRBV5-1,TRBJ1-1,TGCGCCAGCAGTAGCCAAGCGAGGGACAACCTGGGGACTGAAGCTTTCTTT,CASSSQARDNLGTEAFF
.,.,TRBV15,TRBJ1-5,TGTGCCACCAGCAGAGGAAGGGTGAATCAGCCCCAGCATTTT,CATSRGRVNQPQHF
medium-sized,.,TRBV27,TRBJ2-5,TGTGCCAGCAGTTTCTACGGGGAAGAGACCCAGTACTTC,CASSFYGEETQYF
.,.,TRBV5-3,TRBJ2-7,TGTGCCAGAAGCGTCCAAAGGGCCTCCTACGAGCAGTACTTC,CARSVQRASYEQYF
.,.,TRBV5-3,TRBJ1-5,TGTGCCAGAAGCTTGAAGTGGGCTCAGCTACCGACAAGGAATCAGCCCCAGCATTTT,CARSLKWAQLPTRNQPQHF
.,TRBD2,TRBV19,TRBJ2-1,TGTGCCAGTAGTAGAATTCTAGCGGGAGCCTTCAATGAGCAGTTCTTC,CASSRILAGAFNEQFF
.,.,TRBV5-5,TRBJ1-5,TGTGCCAGCAGCTTAACAGGATATAGCAATCAGCCCCAGCATTTT,CASSLTGYSNQPQHF
.,TRBD1,TRBV6-4,TRBJ2-4,TGTGCCAGCAGCGGGACAGAAACAAACATTCAGTACTTC,CASSGTETNIQYF
few,.,TRBV5-1,TRBJ2-7,TGCGCCAGCAGCTTTGGGCAGGCCTACGAGCAGTACTTC,CASSFGQAYEQYF
.,.,TRBV25-1,TRBJ2-2,TGTGCCAGCAGTGACAACAGGGATTTCGCCGGGGAGCTGTTTTTT,CASSDNRDFAGELFF
.,.,TRBV4-2,TRBJ2-1,TGTGCCAGCAGCCCTAACCTAGGGTATGAGCAGTTCTTC,CASSPNLGYEQFF
.,.,TRBV9,TRBJ2-1,TGTGCCAGCAGCCCCCTTGGGAGCGGCGCCCATGAGCAGTTCTTC,CASSPLGSGAHEQFF
.,.,TRBV29-1,TRBJ1-1,TGCAGCGTTAGCTGGGGGAACACTGAAGCTTTCTTT,CSVSWGNTEAFF
once,TRBD1,TRBV28,TRBJ2-7,TGTGCCAGCAGGGAGGACAGGGAATCCGAGCAGTACTTC,CASREDRESEQYF
.,.,TRBV29-1,TRBJ2-2,TGCAGCGTCGGGTATTATGGGGGCACCGGGGAGCTGTTTTTT,CSVGYYGGTGELFF
.,TRBD1,TRBV28,TRBJ2-7,TGTGCCAGCAGCCAGACAGGGGGTACCAACGAGCAGTACTTC,CASSQTGGTNEQYF
.,TRBD2,TRBV28,TRBJ2-1,TGTGCCAGCAGTTTTGCTAGCGGGAGCTACAATGAGCAGTTCTTC,CASSFASGSYNEQFF
.,TRBD2,TRBV7-6,TRBJ2-7,TGTGCCAGCAGCACTAGCGGCCCCTACGAGCAGTACTTC,CASSTSGPYEQYF
few,.,TRBV2,TRBJ1-2,TGTGCCAGCAGTAGTCCCGGGACGTCGTATGGCTACACCTTC,CASSSPGTSYGYTF
.,.,TRBV7-2,TRBJ2-7,TGTGCCAGCAGCTTAGTATACCACCCCTACGAGCAGTACTTC,CASSLVYHPYEQYF
.,.,TRBV5-8,TRBJ1-1,TGTGCCAGCAGCTTGGGGCAGGGTTACGGTGAAGCTTTCTTT,CASSLGQGYGEAFF
.,.,TRBV11-1,TRBJ2-5,TGTGCCAGCAGCTTGGGGGACGAGACCCAGTACTTC,CASSLGDETQYF
.,.,TRBV11-2,TRBJ1-2,TGTGCCAGCAGCCGTAGGGAGGGCACCAGGGATGGCTACACCTTC,CASSRREGTRDGYTF
.,.,TRBV18,TRBJ2-7,TGTGCCAGCTCACCCGGGTACGAGCAGTACTTC,CASSPGYEQYF
.,.,TRBV6-1,TRBJ2-7,TGTGCCAGCAGGGACCTCCCACAGAGGGAATTCGAGCAGTACTTC,CASRDLPQREFEQYF
.,.,TRBV7-2,TRBJ2-1,TGTGCCAGCAGCTCGGGCCCCTATGACAATGAGCAGTTCTTC,CASSSGPYDNEQFF
.,.,TRBV4-1,TRBJ2-1,TGCGCCAGCAGCCAAGAAGGAGCCCCTTTAGATGAGCAGTTCTTC,CASSQEGAPLDEQFF